Described below is a single T cell receptor (beta chain) sequence and its context. Its antigen is as yet unknown. The CDR3 runs to 15 residues. V was clipped by 0 bases and J by 1 base, with 7 bases between them. Germline values: CDR1 MNHNS, CDR2 SASEGT. The data were obtained in a study of shared clonotypes between healthy human individuals. The study's findings and limits: Generation probability values for non-shared clonotypes were lower than those for clonotypes shared by all four donors.

Naive CD8 isolation took CD45RO-negative cells positively selected for CCR7 and excluded terminally differentiated effector memory CD45RA+ cells. Donors comprised healthy HIV-negative adults lacking recent acute infections or vaccinations. The method was immunoSEQ multiplex PCR; TCRdb's version includes in-frame clones alone and lacks a portion of them. The sample holds around 1.9 million clones, 93% seen once. The clonotype comes from a man in his late teens or twenties in good health. Some clones in this sample may be carry-over from other donors' samples. The V call is TRBV6-1, the J call TRBJ1-5, with D uncertain. Material for sequencing was naive CD8+ T cells from PBMCs. In nucleotides, the CDR3 is TGTGCCAGCAGTGAAGCGGCGGGGAGCAATCAGCCCCAGCATTTT. This encodes CASSEAAGSNQPQHF.